The present entry profiles one T cell receptor beta chain with its context. As handled by the study authors: Reference gene primers were amplified, and this amplification served to estimate nucleated cell counts. TCRdb keeps only in-frame clones here, not all; method: immunoSEQ multiplex PCR. V and J calls and clone size are as listed in that table; D and trimming were resolved from the DNA. This table holds about 190,000 clones, about 81% found once. The Seattle site enrolled patients during active infection and followed them longitudinally. The CDR3 runs 18 residues. This specimen belongs to a study of blood T cell repertoires in COVID-19. Study-level background: Material from acute and convalescent COVID-19 was sourced from the United States, Italy and Spain. PBMCs, B-cell-depleted T cells, or T cells provided the cDNA or gDNA that made up the material.

The sequencing input was peripheral blood. The chain is built from TRBV21-1 and TRBJ2-2; no check of the table's D call, TRBD1, against the DNA was made. TRBV21-1 constitutes a pseudogene. This sequence originates from a woman over 75 with COVID-19, enrolled during active disease. This CDR3 reads CASTTTKEGQGETGELFF. In DNA, the CDR3 is TGTGCCAGCACCACCACAAAGGAGGGACAGGGGGAAACCGGGGAGCTGTTTTTT.